The T cell receptor beta chain under discussion was sequenced for a study of T cells in Graves' hyperthyroidism and ophthalmopathy. This clonotype showed up many times. TCR beta CDR3 region amplification was performed from RNA transcripts. Using the HTBI primer set, a first-round RT-PCR was run on the TCR CDR3. Via MiXCR, TCRdb re-called the multiplex PCR reads, giving one row per CDR3 protein. Here the sample spans a few hundred thousand distinct CDR3 sequences, around 16% being singletons. The clonotype comes from a young woman with Graves' hyperthyroidism. The sequenced material came from blood.

In DNA form, the CDR3 reads TGTGCCATCAGTCGGGACGGCTACGAGCAGTACTTC. It encodes CAISRDGYEQYF. J is TRBJ2-7 and V is TRBV10-3; D may be TRBD1 or TRBD2 (5 bases each). CDR3 length: 12 residues. V was cut by 5 bases and J by 3 bases, with 8 bases left in between. Per germline, CDR1 ENHRY and CDR2 SYGVKD.